The 31 T cell receptor beta chains in this list originate from one sample, sequenced in a study of blood T cell repertoires in COVID-19. TCRdb's table, derived via immunoSEQ multiplex PCR, lists solely in-frame clones and lacks some. Of fewer than 300,000 clones listed, under 90% are singletons. The sequencing sample was made of peripheral blood. Every receptor here comes from a human donor in a cohort sampled during active COVID-19.

V and J are TRBV29-1 and TRBJ1-3, with 9 bases fitting TRBD1. J gave up 4 bases and V 1 base, and 2 bases lay outside the gene matches. Germline loops: CDR1 SQVTM, CDR2 ANQGSEA. There are 14 residues in the CDR3. Here the CDR3 reads CSVEVGQGGNTIYF. CDR3 nucleotides: TGCAGCGTTGAAGTAGGACAGGGGGGAAACACCATATATTTT.

The rearrangement uses TRBV21-1 and TRBJ2-2; no check of the table's D call, TRBD1, against the DNA was made. TRBV21-1 is a known pseudogene. There are 13 residues in the CDR3. The CDR3 sequence is CRGGRGGTGELFF. The CDR3 DNA follows: TGTAGAGGGGGCAGGGGTGGCACCGGGGAGCTGTTTTTT.

This rearrangement joins TRBV19 to TRBJ2-2; TRBD1 aligns across 12 bases. The CDR3 length is 19 residues. Trimming took 5 bases from V and 7 from J; bases not matched to a gene: 17. Germline CDR1 LNHDA, CDR2 SQIVND (reference sequence). CDR3 protein: CASSEIHPGQGARGGELFF. The DNA for the CDR3 is TGTGCCAGTAGTGAGATCCATCCGGGACAGGGGGCGCGAGGCGGGGAGCTGTTTTTT.

V gene TRBV7-9 combines with J gene TRBJ2-7; TRBD2 is a possible D gene (6 bases). The germline CDR1 and CDR2 sequences are SEHNR and FQNEAQ (reference sequence). CDR3 length equals 13 residues. Trimming shortened V by 1 base and J by 3 bases, and 7 bases separated the two germline ends. The CDR3 sequence: CASSLGLVYEQYF. CDR3 nucleotide sequence: TGTGCCAGCAGCTTAGGACTAGTCTACGAGCAGTACTTC.

The V call is TRBV15, the J call TRBJ1-3; TRBD1 matches at 8 bases. CDR3 length: 17 residues. In germline, CDR1 is LNHNV, CDR2 YYDKDF (reference sequence). Trimming cost V 0 bases and J 3 bases; bases outside gene matches: 7. In nucleotides, the CDR3 is TGTGCCACCAGCAGAGATTTGGGACAGGTGTATGGAAACACCATATATTTT. This translates into CATSRDLGQVYGNTIYF.

The chain combines TRBV4-1 with TRBJ1-2; no firm D call. The germline gives CDR1 MGHRA, CDR2 YSYEKL. V lost 2 bases, J lost 0 bases, and 10 bases lay in between. The CDR3 runs to 15 residues. CDR3 bases: TGCGCCAGCAGCCAAACTACAGCGGCTAACTATGGCTACACCTTC. Translating gives CASSQTTAANYGYTF.

J is TRBJ2-7 and V is TRBV29-1; D unclear. The ends were cut back, 3 bases at V and 1 base at J, with 10 bases in the middle. The germline V gene has CDR1 SQVTM and CDR2 ANQGSEA. This CDR3 contains 13 residues. CDR3: CSVEFSHSYEQYF. CDR3 nucleotides: TGCAGCGTTGAGTTTAGCCATTCCTACGAGCAGTACTTC.

This chain connects TRBV18 to TRBJ1-5, with 8 bases lining up with TRBD1. V trimming: 5 bases; J trimming: 6 bases; junction bases outside the gene matches: 3. This CDR3 is built from 13 residues. CDR1 is KGHSH, CDR2 LQKENI, per germline. The CDR3 DNA follows: TGTGCCAGCTCATCGACAGGGGTTCAGCCCCAGCATTTT. Translation gives CASSSTGVQPQHF.

This clone was counted between two and nine times. The CDR3 is CSVTTGVGYGYTF. In nucleotides, the CDR3 is TGCAGCGTTACTACAGGGGTGGGCTATGGCTACACCTTC. This chain joins TRBV29-1 and TRBJ1-2; TRBD1 matches 7 bases. The germline V gene has CDR1 SQVTM and CDR2 ANQGSEA. The V and J ends lost 5 bases and 4 bases, in that order; junction bases with no gene match: 7. The CDR3 is 13 residues long.

The rearrangement joins TRBV2 to TRBJ2-7; 7 bases are a match to TRBD1. V lost 6 bases to trimming and J lost 0 bases; unmatched junction nucleotides: 5. CDR1 is SNHLY and CDR2 is FYNNEI in the germline V gene. This CDR3 region has 14 residues. CDR3 nucleotides: TGTGCCAGCAGGAGGGGACAGTCCTCCTACGAGCAGTACTTC. This gives the protein CASRRGQSSYEQYF.

CDR3 protein: CSTALGGREAFF. The DNA for the CDR3 is TGCAGCACGGCACTGGGAGGGCGGGAAGCTTTCTTT. V usage is TRBV29-1 and J usage is TRBJ1-1; D is unclear. CDR1 and CDR2 (germline): SQVTM, ANQGSEA. V was trimmed by 8 bases and J by 8 bases, leaving 18 bases between them. The CDR3 is 12 residues long.

The count of this clone is one. The chain couples TRBV3-1 (or the pseudogene TRBV3-2) to TRBJ2-5; D remains ambiguous. CDR1 and CDR2 from the germline V gene are LGHDT and YNNKEL (reference sequence). CDR3 length: 13 residues. Trimming pared 1 base from V and 5 bases from J, leaving 8 bases between. The DNA of the CDR3 is TGTGCCAGCAGCCAAGGACTCCTCGAGACCCAGTACTTC. The encoded protein is CASSQGLLETQYF.

V usage is TRBV7-9 and J usage is TRBJ2-3; 7 bases fit TRBD1. V was pared by 2 bases and J by 4 bases, with 3 bases of the junction left unmatched. Germline V gene lookup returns CDR1 SEHNR and CDR2 FQNEAQ (reference sequence). The CDR3 loop spans 14 amino acids. CDR3 sequence reads: CASSLTGVADTQYF. The CDR3 nucleotides are TGTGCCAGCAGCTTAACAGGGGTGGCAGATACGCAGTATTTT.

This chain joins TRBV10-2 and TRBJ2-3; 7 bases map to TRBD2. V was clipped by 3 bases and J by 5 bases; unmatched bases: 2. CDR3 length equals 13 residues. CDR1 WSHSY and CDR2 SAAADI come from the germline V gene. Here the CDR3 DNA reads TGCGCCAGCAGTGATCTAGCGGTAGATACGCAGTATTTT. Residues: CASSDLAVDTQYF.

This chain joins TRBV5-1 and TRBJ1-1, with TRBD1 identical over 10 bases. The V gene's germline CDR1 is SGHRS and CDR2 YFSETQ. V lost 4 bases to trimming and J lost 0 bases; unmatched junction nucleotides: 6. CDR3 length: 16 amino acids. CDR3 region: CASSLPGQGMNTEAFF. CDR3 nucleotides: TGCGCCAGCAGCCTGCCGGGACAGGGGATGAACACTGAAGCTTTCTTT. The whole variable domain, remainder taken from reference TRBV5-1 and TRBJ1-1, is KAGVTQTPRYLIKTRGQQVTLSCSPISGHRSVSWYQQTPGQGLQFLFEYFSETQRNKGNFPGRFSGRQFSNSRSEMNVSTLELGDSALYLCASSLPGQGMNTEAFFGQGTRLTVV.

J is TRBJ2-7 and V is TRBV11-2, with TRBD1 matching over 7 bases. The germline V gene has CDR1 SGHAT and CDR2 FQNNGV. This CDR3 comprises 14 residues. V lost 5 bases and J lost 3; bases outside the gene matches: 7. The CDR3 sequence is CASSLGTGVYEQYF. The DNA for the CDR3 is TGTGCCAGCAGCCTAGGTACAGGGGTCTACGAGCAGTACTTC.

J is TRBJ2-7 and V is TRBV28; possible D gene TRBD1, 5 bases. Germline assignment: CDR1 MDHEN and CDR2 SYDVKM. Trimming stripped 2 bases from V and 0 bases from J, with 11 bases between. The CDR3 length is 15 residues. CDR3 sequence: CASSLPQASSYEQYF. CDR3 sequence (DNA): TGTGCCAGCAGTTTACCACAGGCTAGCTCCTACGAGCAGTACTTC.

V and J are TRBV4-3 and TRBJ1-1; weak D call: TRBD1 (6 bases). This CDR3 contains 15 residues. Germline V CDR1 and CDR2: LGHNA, YSLEER. Trimming removed 2 bases from V and 4 bases from J, with 14 bases in between. In DNA form, the CDR3 reads TGCGCCAGCAGCCAATACAGGGACACCCTCACTGAAGCTTTCTTT. Protein: CASSQYRDTLTEAFF.

The rearrangement uses TRBV9 and TRBJ1-3; TRBD1 matches at 7 bases. This CDR3 has 15 residues. In germline, CDR1 is SGDLS, CDR2 YYNGEE. J was trimmed by 4 bases and V by 0 bases; bases with no gene match: 4. The CDR3 protein is CASSVEARGGNTIYF. The CDR3 nucleotides read TGTGCCAGCAGCGTAGAAGCCAGGGGGGGAAACACCATATATTTT.

The chain's CDR3 is CASSNRGSGVAEAFF. The CDR3 coding sequence is TGTGCCAGCAGTAACAGGGGAAGCGGAGTCGCTGAAGCTTTCTTT. The chain has TRBV2 and TRBJ1-1, with 7 bases lining up with TRBD1. The V gene end was trimmed by 5 bases and the J gene end by 6 bases; junction bases not matched to a gene: 12. This CDR3 comprises 15 residues. The V gene's germline CDR1 is SNHLY and CDR2 FYNNEI.

The V call is TRBV2, the J call TRBJ2-3; D not certain. V gave up 0 bases and J gave up 0 bases, with 7 bases separating them. The CDR3 contains 15 residues. Germline loops: CDR1 SNHLY, CDR2 FYNNEI. This CDR3 reads CASSEANGSTDTQYF. The CDR3 region has the DNA TGTGCCAGCAGTGAAGCAAACGGGAGCACAGATACGCAGTATTTT.

V gene TRBV28 combines with J gene TRBJ1-4, with no clear D. V shed 2 bases and J shed 8 bases, with 18 bases lying between them. The CDR3 runs 16 residues. Germline CDR1 MDHEN, CDR2 SYDVKM. CDR3 sequence: CASSLSSTGKREKLFF. CDR3 sequence (DNA): TGTGCCAGCAGTTTAAGTTCGACGGGGAAGAGGGAAAAACTGTTTTTT.

V is TRBV7-9 and J is TRBJ2-1; the D is unclear. CDR3 length: 15 amino acids. Germline V lookup: CDR1 SEHNR, CDR2 FQNEAQ (reference sequence). Between the trimmed V and J ends, which lost 8 bases and 0 bases, there was a span of 14 bases. DNA of the CDR3: TGTGCCAGCGACATGTTGGGTCACTCCTACAATGAGCAGTTCTTC. This encodes CASDMLGHSYNEQFF.

The rearrangement joins TRBV7-9 to TRBJ1-1; D not resolved. Germline assignment: CDR1 SEHNR and CDR2 FQNEAQ (reference sequence). The CDR3 spans 13 residues. The ends were cut back, 6 bases at V and 5 bases at J, with 13 bases in the middle. CDR3 loop: CASSPPGRTEAFF. The DNA for the CDR3 is TGTGCCAGCAGTCCTCCGGGGAGAACTGAAGCTTTCTTT.

The chain has TRBV9 and TRBJ1-6; D unresolved. This CDR3 region has 15 residues. The V end was cut by 5 bases, the J end by 8 bases, with 17 bases between. Germline values: CDR1 SGDLS, CDR2 YYNGEE. This CDR3 is CASSANPERHSPLHF. CDR3 in DNA: TGTGCCAGCAGTGCGAACCCCGAACGTCATTCACCCCTCCACTTT.

V gene TRBV20-1 combines with J gene TRBJ1-1, with D tentatively TRBD1 (5 bases). The germline V gene encodes CDR1 DFQATT and CDR2 SNEGSKA (reference sequence). The V end lost 0 bases, the J end lost 11 bases, and 10 bases lay between the germline ends. The CDR3 is 11 residues long. In DNA, the CDR3 is TGCAGTGCTAGAGAAAGGGCAGGGGCTTTCTTT. Encoded protein: CSARERAGAFF.

This clone was seen only once. This chain connects TRBV6-1 to TRBJ2-5, with TRBD2 matching 7 bases. The V gene's germline CDR1 is MNHNS and CDR2 SASEGT. The CDR3 has 14 residues. V dropped 3 bases and J dropped 1; count of bases not matched to a gene: 2. As DNA, the CDR3 is TGTGCCAGCAGTGAGACTAGCCGCCAAGAGACCCAGTACTTC. Residues: CASSETSRQETQYF.

This sequence joins TRBV5-4 and TRBJ2-2, with D unclear. Deletions cut 0 bases from V and 5 bases from J, with 11 bases between. This CDR3 spans 15 amino acids. The germline CDR1 and CDR2 sequences are SGHNT and YYREEE (reference sequence). CDR3 DNA sequence: TGTGCCAGCAGCTTGGGGCAGACTTGGACCGGGGAGCTGTTTTTT. It encodes CASSLGQTWTGELFF.

In regard to this clone: Distinct nucleotide sequences in the sample also encode this CDR3. The J gene is TRBJ1-2, the V gene TRBV7-2; TRBD1 matches 10 bases. V was pared by 5 bases and J by 5 bases, with 5 bases of the junction left unmatched. This CDR3 is 14 amino acids long. CDR1 is SGHTA, CDR2 FQGNSA, per germline. The DNA for the CDR3 is TGTGCCAGCAGCCCCCGGACAGGGGGATATGGCTACACCTTC. This encodes CASSPRTGGYGYTF.

V gene TRBV27 combines with J gene TRBJ1-5; 7 bases fit TRBD1. After removal of 5 bases from V and 5 bases from J, the junction contained 15 bases not matched to a gene. The germline V gene has CDR1 MNHEY and CDR2 SMNVEV (reference sequence). This CDR3 region has 17 residues. Written as DNA, the CDR3 is TGTGCCAGCAGTCCGAATCCACCGGGACAGCTCTATCAGCCCCAGCATTTT. Residues: CASSPNPPGQLYQPQHF.

This chain joins TRBV7-3 and TRBJ2-3; D uncertain. The V end lost 0 bases, the J end lost 4 bases, and 5 bases lay between the germline ends. The CDR3 loop spans 13 amino acids. CDR1 SGHTA and CDR2 FQGTGA come from the germline V gene. Here the CDR3 DNA reads TGTGCCAGCAGCTTAACTTTCTCAGATACGCAGTATTTT. This sequence encodes CASSLTFSDTQYF.